A single sample gave rise to the 15 T cell receptor beta chains below, sequenced in a study of T cell repertoires in cytomegalovirus infection. No antigen has been identified for these receptors. TCRdb itself ran the reads through MiXCR, one entry per CDR3 protein. The table shows some 940,000 distinct CDR3 sequences, with 30% to 40% occurring only once. The sample here was cultured CD8+ T cells from PBMCs, taken from culture after CMV antigen stimulation. These receptors were taken from a human donor in good health (CMV status not recorded). Some clones in this sample may be carry-over from other donors' samples.

This clonotype has a count of ten or more. The chain carries TRBV7-6 and TRBJ2-1; 7 nucleotides align to TRBD1. The CDR3 is 16 residues long. Trimming removed 3 bases from V and 0 bases from J; junction bases left unmatched: 5. Per the germline V gene, CDR1 is SGHVS and CDR2 is FNYEAQ. The DNA of the CDR3 is TGTGCCAGCAGCTTTGGGACAGCCAGCTCCTACAATGAGCAGTTCTTC. Its protein is CASSFGTASSYNEQFF.

Turning to this clonotype: It is unclear where the CDR3 begins or ends on the DNA, so no DNA is shown, and the CDR3 is as TCRdb lists it. The chain links TRBV27 to TRBJ1-2. The V gene's germline CDR1 is MNHEY and CDR2 SMNVEV (reference sequence). A total of 15 residues make up the CDR3, ends included. The CDR3 is CASSSSTGGVLGYTF.

This clonotype was seen a handful of times. The chain combines TRBV4-2 with TRBJ1-6; maybe TRBD1 (6 bases). With 0 bases removed from V and 0 bases from J, the gap between germline ends came to 12 bases. Per germline, CDR1 LGHNA and CDR2 YNFKEQ. The CDR3 spans 18 residues. The CDR3 DNA follows: TGTGCCAGCAGCCAAGAGGACAGCCAGAGCTCCTATAATTCACCCCTCCACTTT. Its translation: CASSQEDSQSSYNSPLHF.

This sequence joins TRBV19 and TRBJ1-1, with D perhaps TRBD1 (5 bases). There are 17 residues in the CDR3. V dropped 3 bases and J dropped 5 bases, with 22 bases sitting between them. Germline V gene data show CDR1 as LNHDA and CDR2 as SQIVND (reference sequence). For the CDR3, the DNA is TGTGCCAGTAGTATCGGGACCCAAGGGGTCAAGAGGACTGAAGCTTTCTTT. It yields the protein CASSIGTQGVKRTEAFF.

The chain carries TRBV27 and TRBJ2-7; D might be TRBD1 (5 bases). CDR1 is MNHEY and CDR2 is SMNVEV in the germline V gene (reference sequence). This CDR3 contains 14 residues. The V end lost 4 bases, the J end lost 3 bases, and 13 bases lay between the germline ends. CDR3 sequence reads: CASSYTFDSYEQYV. DNA for the CDR3: TGTGCCAGCAGTTACACTTTCGACAGCTACGAGCAGTACGTC.

This clonotype was counted many times. The V call is TRBV7-9, the J call TRBJ2-1; no definite D call. This CDR3 has 14 residues. Germline-derived CDR1 and CDR2 are SEHNR and FQNEAQ (reference sequence). The ends were cut back, 5 bases at V and 4 bases at J, with 12 bases in the middle. The CDR3 DNA sequence: TGTGCCAGCAGCCCCGACTTTCGTTACAATGAGCAGTTCTTC. Its protein is CASSPDFRYNEQFF.

This clonotype turned up a few times. The rearrangement uses TRBV6-1 and TRBJ2-7, with D uncertain. The CDR3 runs 12 residues. CDR1 is MNHNS and CDR2 is SASEGT in the germline V gene. V was pared by 6 bases and J by 3 bases, with 9 bases between. The CDR3 loop is CASRDDGYEQYF. The DNA for the CDR3 is TGTGCCAGCAGAGACGACGGCTACGAGCAGTACTTC.

Notes on this clonotype: A junction end diverges from the germline sequence, so it may reflect a read error. The rearrangement joins TRBV7-6 to TRBJ1-1, with D uncertain. Per germline, CDR1 SGHVS and CDR2 FNYEAQ. The CDR3 is 13 amino acids. The CDR3, as DNA: TGTGTCAGCAGCCACCTAGGAGAGGATGAAGCTTTCTTT. Residues: CVSSHLGEDEAFF.

V usage is TRBV7-9 and J usage is TRBJ2-1; D gene ambiguous. Trimming removed 2 bases at V and 8 bases at J, with 10 bases between. Germline V CDR1 and CDR2: SEHNR, FQNEAQ (reference sequence). The CDR3 extends over 13 amino acids. The CDR3, as DNA: TGTGCCAGCAGCTTAAAAGCGCGAGATGAGCAGTTCTTC. Translated, it gives CASSLKARDEQFF. The full variable domain, with the rest looked up from reference TRBV7-9 and TRBJ2-1, is DTGVSQNPRHKITKRGQNVTFRCDPISEHNRLYWYRQTLGQGPEFLTYFQNEAQLEKSRLLSDRFSAERPKGSFSTLEIQRTEQGDSAMYLCASSLKARDEQFFGPGTRLTVL.

This clonotype was seen ten or more times. The chain joins TRBV7-6 to TRBJ1-2, with 10 positions matching TRBD1. Germline loops: CDR1 SGHVS, CDR2 FNYEAQ. Trimming removed 1 base from V and 3 bases from J; junction bases left unmatched: 2. There are 15 residues in the CDR3. The CDR3 nucleotides are TGTGCCAGCAGCTTAGAAGGACAGGGGGACTATGGCTACACCTTC. It is translated as CASSLEGQGDYGYTF.

This clonotype was counted many times. This rearrangement joins TRBV7-6 to TRBJ1-1, with D unclear. Germline loops: CDR1 SGHVS, CDR2 FNYEAQ. The CDR3 spans 15 residues. Trimming cost V 1 base and J 6 bases, with 15 bases left between them. CDR3 bases: TGTGCCAGCAGCTTAGAGTGGACGCTTGGGGCTGAAGCTTTCTTT. It codes for CASSLEWTLGAEAFF.

This clonotype has just a few counts. The rearrangement links TRBV7-9 to TRBJ2-7; the D gene is possibly TRBD1 (5 bases). CDR3 length: 14 amino acids. In germline, CDR1 is SEHNR, CDR2 FQNEAQ (reference sequence). Trimming cost V 0 bases and J 4 bases, with 10 bases left between them. CDR3 nucleotide sequence: TGTGCCAGCAGCTTAGCCGCAGGGCGGTACGAGCAGTACGTC. This sequence encodes CASSLAAGRYEQYV.

As regards this clonotype: An end of the junction does not agree with germline; a read error may underlie this. V gene TRBV7-4 combines with J gene TRBJ1-1, with 8 nucleotides matching TRBD1. The CDR3 length is 18 residues. Germline CDR1 reads SGHVT; CDR2 reads SQSDAQ. The CDR3 spells CANSPELTGEGLYTEAFF. The CDR3 nucleotides are TGTGCCAACAGCCCCGAGTTGACAGGGGAAGGGTTGTACACTGAAGCTTTCTTT. The full variable domain, with the rest looked up from reference TRBV7-4 and TRBJ1-1, is GAGVSQSPRYKVAKRGRDVALRCDSISGHVTLYWYRQTLGQGSEVLTYSQSDAQRDKSGRPSGRFSAERPERSVSTLKIQRTEQGDSAVYLCANSPELTGEGLYTEAFFGQGTRLTVV.

This clonotype was seen at least ten times. V usage is TRBV7-8 and J usage is TRBJ2-7, with 9 bases lining up with TRBD1. V gave up 3 bases and J gave up 2 bases; unmatched junction bases: 17. Germline CDR1 is SGHVS and CDR2 is FQNEAQ. This CDR3 is 19 amino acids long. CDR3: CASSFDLIRGQGPTYEQYV. In nucleotides, the CDR3 is TGTGCCAGCAGCTTCGACCTGATCCGAGGACAGGGGCCAACCTACGAGCAGTACGTC.

This clonotype showed up just a few times. A read error may produce the germline difference seen at one junction end. In nucleotides, the CDR3 is TGTGCCAGCAGCGGGACTAGCGGGGGCCCTATACACAATGAGCGGTTCTTC. It codes for CASSGTSGGPIHNERFF. This chain links TRBV7-2 with TRBJ2-1; 14 positions match TRBD2. Germline CDR1 reads SGHTA; CDR2 reads FQGNSA. This CDR3 has 17 residues.